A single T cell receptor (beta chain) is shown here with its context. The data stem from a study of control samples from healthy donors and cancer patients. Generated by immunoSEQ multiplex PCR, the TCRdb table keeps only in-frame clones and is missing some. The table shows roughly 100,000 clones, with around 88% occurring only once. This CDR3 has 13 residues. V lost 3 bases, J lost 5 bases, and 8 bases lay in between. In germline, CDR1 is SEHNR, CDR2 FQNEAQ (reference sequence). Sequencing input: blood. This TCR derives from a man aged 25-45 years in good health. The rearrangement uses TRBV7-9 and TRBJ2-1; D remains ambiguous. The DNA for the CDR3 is TGTGCCAGCAGCTTCGAAGAAGACAATGAGCAGTTCTTC. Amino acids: CASSFEEDNEQFF.